The 11 T cell receptor beta chains given below trace back to one sample, sequenced in a study of cytomegalovirus exposure and HLA in healthy donors (dated by TCRdb to 2016 to 2017). Libraries were built with the immunoSEQ multiplex PCR assay. For the multiplex PCR, a mixture combining 60 forward primers for TCR Vbeta segments and 13 reverse primers for TCR Jbeta segments was used. Drawn from immuneACCESS, this table holds only the in-frame rearrangements with V and J called that TCRdb kept. Clones are partly lost; checked studies trace under half to an unresolved V gene and leave the rest unexplained. The sample table contains 85,000 to 90,000 clones; only one count was recorded for around 76% of them. Clones ranked in the top ten supply roughly 9.1% of the sample. The source material was PBMCs. These receptors were collected from a man aged 25 to 45 in good health and CMV-seropositive.

The chain links TRBV5-5 to TRBJ1-5; D might be TRBD1 (6 bases). Germline loops: CDR1 SGHKS, CDR2 YYEKEE (reference sequence). The CDR3 is made up of 15 amino acids. V was clipped by 3 bases and J by 7 bases, with 17 bases between them. The CDR3 is CASSSGDRIGQPQHF. As DNA, the CDR3 is TGTGCCAGCAGCTCAGGGGACCGAATTGGGCAGCCCCAGCATTTT.

The chain joins TRBV5-6 to TRBJ2-1; 8 bases match TRBD2. Per germline, CDR1 SGHDT and CDR2 YYEEEE. V was clipped by 4 bases and J by 2 bases; unmatched bases: 8. This CDR3 has 16 residues. The DNA of the CDR3 is TGTGCCAGCAGCCTGAGGCCGGGACTAGCCTACAATGAGCAGTTCTTC. This encodes CASSLRPGLAYNEQFF.

The V gene is TRBV11-1, the J gene TRBJ1-1, with D tentatively TRBD1 (5 bases). The V gene's germline CDR1 is SGHAT and CDR2 FQDESV (reference sequence). CDR3 length equals 16 residues. The V end lost 2 bases, the J end lost 0 bases, and 13 bases lay between the germline ends. The CDR3 loop is CASSLPGRGVNTEAFF. The CDR3 DNA reads TGTGCCAGCAGCTTACCGGGGCGCGGGGTGAACACTGAAGCTTTCTTT. Drawing the rest from reference TRBV11-1 and TRBJ1-1, the complete variable domain is EAEVAQSPRYKITEKSQAVAFWCDPISGHATLYWYRQILGQGPELLVQFQDESVVDDSQLPKDRFSAERLKGVDSTLKIQPAELGDSAMYLCASSLPGRGVNTEAFFGQGTRLTVV.

This sequence joins TRBV27 and TRBJ1-4; 8 nucleotides match TRBD1. From germline, CDR1 is MNHEY and CDR2 SMNVEV (reference sequence). V dropped 4 bases and J dropped 7; count of bases not matched to a gene: 8. The CDR3 loop spans 15 amino acids. In DNA, the CDR3 is TGTGCCAGCAGTTCAGGGACAGGAGGGCGTGAAAAACTGTTTTTT. Its protein is CASSSGTGGREKLFF.

The chain couples TRBV5-5 to TRBJ2-7; 8 bases are shared with TRBD2. The V gene's germline CDR1 is SGHKS and CDR2 YYEKEE (reference sequence). The CDR3 runs to 14 residues. The V segment lost 4 bases and the J segment 3 bases; nucleotides outside the gene matches: 6. The CDR3 here is CASSTRGGFYEQYF. The CDR3 nucleotides read TGTGCCAGCAGCACCCGGGGGGGCTTCTACGAGCAGTACTTC. The whole variable domain, remainder taken from reference TRBV5-5 and TRBJ2-7, is DAGVTQSPTHLIKTRGQQVTLRCSPISGHKSVSWYQQVLGQGPQFIFQYYEKEERGRGNFPDRFSARQFPNYSSELNVNALLLGDSALYLCASSTRGGFYEQYFGPGTRLTVT.

This chain uses TRBV4-3 with TRBJ1-5; 7 bases are shared with TRBD1. The CDR3 sequence is 20 residues long. Germline V CDR1 and CDR2: LGHNA, YSLEER. V gave up 2 bases and J gave up 1 base; unmatched junction bases: 17. CDR3 DNA: TGCGCCAGCAGCCAACCGAGACAGGGCCCGATCGCGAAGAGCAATCAGCCCCAGCATTTT. As protein: CASSQPRQGPIAKSNQPQHF.

This clone was observed a few times. This rearrangement joins TRBV18 to TRBJ2-7, with 9 bases matching TRBD1. With V trimmed by 3 bases and J by 7 bases, 1 base remained unmatched. The germline gives CDR1 KGHSH, CDR2 LQKENI. The CDR3 runs to 12 residues. The CDR3 region has the DNA TGTGCCAGCTCACCCGGGACAGGGGAGCAGTACTTC. Encoded protein: CASSPGTGEQYF.

The V and J genes are TRBV6-5 and TRBJ2-5, with D maybe TRBD2 (5 bases). Germline V gene data show CDR1 as MNHEY and CDR2 as SVGAGI. The V end lost 5 bases, the J end lost 7 bases, and 17 bases lay between the germline ends. CDR3 length: 14 residues. The CDR3, as DNA: TGTGCCAGCAGTAACGGACTTAACGACCGGACCCAGTACTTC. Its protein product is CASSNGLNDRTQYF.

V is TRBV18 and J is TRBJ1-1, with 9 bases lining up with TRBD1. CDR1 is KGHSH, CDR2 LQKENI, per germline. The CDR3 has 16 amino acids. V was clipped by 3 bases and J by 1 base; unmatched bases: 6. The CDR3 DNA reads TGTGCCAGCTCACCTGATTGGACAGGGGCGAACACTGAAGCTTTCTTT. This gives the protein CASSPDWTGANTEAFF.

This clone was counted once. The chain is built from TRBV27 and TRBJ2-7, with D tentatively TRBD1 (6 bases). In germline, CDR1 is MNHEY, CDR2 SMNVEV (reference sequence). The CDR3 covers 13 residues. V lost 4 bases and J lost 4, with 11 bases in between. The CDR3 protein is CASSYRAGYEQYF. CDR3 nucleotide sequence: TGTGCCAGCAGTTACAGGGCAGGATACGAGCAGTACTTC.

V usage is TRBV6-1 and J usage is TRBJ2-7; D is ambiguous. Trimming took 0 bases from V and 3 from J, leaving 9 bases between them. There are 14 residues in the CDR3. Germline lookup yields CDR1 MNHNS and CDR2 SASEGT. The CDR3 spells CASSEAAASYEQYF. The CDR3 nucleotides are TGTGCCAGCAGTGAAGCTGCTGCGAGCTACGAGCAGTACTTC.